Listed below are T cell receptor beta chains from one sample, sequenced in a study of T cells after yellow fever vaccination. TCRdb reprocessed the 5' RACE reads via MiXCR and lists one record per CDR3 protein. The sample gives approximately 550,000 distinct CDR3 sequences, 15% to 20% of which show up once; around an eighth is in the top ten. The sample consisted of PBMCs, taken 15 days after the yellow fever booster vaccination. All receptors derive from a young man who received the YFV17D yellow fever vaccine. Both conserved end residues are part of each CDR3. A D gene is named only where the DNA matches it firmly. The size field is filled for only some rows; it gives once, few, many or a size class.

D gene: NA
V gene: TRBV29-1
clone size: NA
J gene: TRBJ2-5
CDR3 DNA: TGCAGCGTTGATCTGACAGGCCCTGCGGTGGAGACCCAGTACTTC
CDR3 protein: CSVDLTGPAVETQYF

D gene: NA
V gene: TRBV20-1
clone size: NA
J gene: TRBJ2-1
CDR3 DNA: TGCAGTGCTAAATTAGTGGCTGAGCAGTTCTTC
CDR3 protein: CSAKLVAEQFF

D gene: NA
V gene: TRBV29-1
clone size: NA
J gene: TRBJ2-2
CDR3 DNA: TGCAGCGTTTTTACAGGAAACACCGGGGAGCTGTTTTTT
CDR3 protein: CSVFTGNTGELFF

D gene: TRBD1
V gene: TRBV10-3
clone size: NA
J gene: TRBJ2-5
CDR3 DNA: TGTGCCATCAGTGATCAGACAGGGGAAGAGACCCAGTACTTC
CDR3 protein: CAISDQTGEETQYF

D gene: NA
V gene: TRBV7-2
clone size: few
J gene: TRBJ1-2
CDR3 DNA: TGTGCCAGCAGCATGTCAAACTATGGCTACACCTTC
CDR3 protein: CASSMSNYGYTF

D gene: TRBD2
V gene: TRBV12-3/TRBV12-4
clone size: few
J gene: TRBJ2-7
CDR3 DNA: TGTGCCAGCAGGGGGGGACTAGCGGAGAGCTACGAGCAGTACTTC
CDR3 protein: CASRGGLAESYEQYF

D gene: NA
V gene: TRBV6-2/TRBV6-3
clone size: NA
J gene: TRBJ1-1
CDR3 DNA: TGTGCCAGCAACCCCAACAGGCTGAACACTGAAGCTTTCTTT
CDR3 protein: CASNPNRLNTEAFF

D gene: NA
V gene: TRBV9
clone size: NA
J gene: TRBJ2-7
CDR3 DNA: TGTGCCAGCAGCGTAGCGGGGTTCGCGTACGAGCAGTACTTC
CDR3 protein: CASSVAGFAYEQYF

D gene: TRBD2
V gene: TRBV20-1
clone size: NA
J gene: TRBJ2-5
CDR3 DNA: TGCAGTGCTTCCGGGGGGATCCAAGAGACCCAGTACTTC
CDR3 protein: CSASGGIQETQYF

D gene: NA
V gene: TRBV5-4
clone size: NA
J gene: TRBJ2-1
CDR3 DNA: TGTGCCAGCAGCTTTGGGGCGGTGCAGTTCTTC
CDR3 protein: CASSFGAVQFF

D gene: NA
V gene: TRBV25-1
clone size: few
J gene: TRBJ2-3
CDR3 DNA: TGTGCCAGCAGTGAATATGGGACCACAGATACGCAGTATTTT
CDR3 protein: CASSEYGTTDTQYF

D gene: TRBD1
V gene: TRBV7-9
clone size: few
J gene: TRBJ2-1
CDR3 DNA: TGTGCCAGCAGCCCCGAGACAGGGGTAGTTTCCTACAATGAGCAGTTCTTC
CDR3 protein: CASSPETGVVSYNEQFF

D gene: NA
V gene: TRBV20-1
clone size: few
J gene: TRBJ2-5
CDR3 DNA: TGCAGTGCTCACAGCCAAGAGACCCAGTACTTC
CDR3 protein: CSAHSQETQYF

D gene: NA
V gene: TRBV20-1
clone size: few
J gene: TRBJ2-4
CDR3 DNA: TGCAGTGCCCAGGCCCCCACCATATGGGACATTCAGTACTTC
CDR3 protein: CSAQAPTIWDIQYF

D gene: NA
V gene: TRBV5-1
clone size: NA
J gene: TRBJ2-2
CDR3 DNA: TGCGCCAGCGCCGAGAACACGAACACCGGGGAGCTGTTTTTT
CDR3 protein: CASAENTNTGELFF

D gene: NA
V gene: TRBV6-1
clone size: NA
J gene: TRBJ2-1
CDR3 DNA: TGTGCCAGCAGGGGATTGAAAGGCTACAATGAGCAGTTCTTC
CDR3 protein: CASRGLKGYNEQFF

D gene: NA
V gene: TRBV10-3
clone size: NA
J gene: TRBJ1-4
CDR3 DNA: TGTGCCATCCGGGGTTCAGTTAATGAAAAACTGTTTTTT
CDR3 protein: CAIRGSVNEKLFF

D gene: NA
V gene: TRBV18
clone size: many
J gene: TRBJ2-7
CDR3 DNA: TGTGCCAGCTCACTCTCGAACGAGCAGTACTTC
CDR3 protein: CASSLSNEQYF

D gene: NA
V gene: TRBV28
clone size: few
J gene: TRBJ2-5
CDR3 DNA: TGTGCCAGCAGTGAAGCCGGGACGGATCAAGAGACCCAGTACTTC
CDR3 protein: CASSEAGTDQETQYF

D gene: TRBD2
V gene: TRBV29-1
clone size: few
J gene: TRBJ2-1
CDR3 DNA: TGCAGCGTCGCTAGCGGGAGTACAAGAAATGAGCAGTTCTTC
CDR3 protein: CSVASGSTRNEQFF

D gene: NA
V gene: TRBV20-1
clone size: many
J gene: TRBJ1-1
CDR3 DNA: TGCAGTGCTAGAGTTAGGAGGGGGAGCACTGAAGCTTTCTTT
CDR3 protein: CSARVRRGSTEAFF

D gene: NA
V gene: TRBV5-5
clone size: NA
J gene: TRBJ1-6
CDR3 DNA: TGTGCCAGCACCTCGCGGGTTGGTTCACCCCTCCACTTT
CDR3 protein: CASTSRVGSPLHF

D gene: NA
V gene: TRBV12-3/TRBV12-4
clone size: NA
J gene: TRBJ2-7
CDR3 DNA: TGTGCCAGCAGTTCCACTAGTATGGGACGAGACGAGCAGTACTTC
CDR3 protein: CASSSTSMGRDEQYF

D gene: TRBD2
V gene: TRBV20-1
clone size: few
J gene: TRBJ2-1
CDR3 DNA: TGCAGTGCTATACAAGCGGGAGACTTCTACAATGAGCAGTTCTTC
CDR3 protein: CSAIQAGDFYNEQFF

D gene: NA
V gene: TRBV20-1
clone size: NA
J gene: TRBJ2-2
CDR3 DNA: TGCAGTGCGAGAGACTGGTCGGATGGCACCGGGGAGCTGTTTTTT
CDR3 protein: CSARDWSDGTGELFF

D gene: NA
V gene: TRBV29-1
clone size: few
J gene: TRBJ1-1
CDR3 DNA: TGCAGCGTTGAAGATTCAAGACGAGCTTTCTTT
CDR3 protein: CSVEDSRRAFF

D gene: TRBD2
V gene: TRBV29-1
clone size: NA
J gene: TRBJ2-7
CDR3 DNA: TGCAGCGTTGACGCCAGCGGGAGTGGCTACGAGCAGTACTTC
CDR3 protein: CSVDASGSGYEQYF

D gene: TRBD1
V gene: TRBV5-4
clone size: few
J gene: TRBJ2-3
CDR3 DNA: TGTGCCAGCAGCTTTTTACAGGGGTTAGATACGCAGTATTTT
CDR3 protein: CASSFLQGLDTQYF

D gene: TRBD2
V gene: TRBV5-8
clone size: NA
J gene: TRBJ2-2
CDR3 DNA: TGTGCCAGCAGCAAACCTAGCGGGAACACCGGGGAGCTGTTTTTT
CDR3 protein: CASSKPSGNTGELFF

D gene: TRBD2
V gene: TRBV2
clone size: few
J gene: TRBJ2-7
CDR3 DNA: TGTGCCAGCAGCTCGCAGCGGGACTACTACGAGCAGTACTTC
CDR3 protein: CASSSQRDYYEQYF

D gene: NA
V gene: TRBV28
clone size: few
J gene: TRBJ2-4
CDR3 DNA: TGTGCCAGCAGTTCTCCCCCGGGTAAAAACATTCAGTACTTC
CDR3 protein: CASSSPPGKNIQYF

D gene: TRBD2
V gene: TRBV29-1
clone size: NA
J gene: TRBJ2-2
CDR3 DNA: TGCAGCGTCGGGACTAGCCCCACCGGGGAGCTGTTTTTT
CDR3 protein: CSVGTSPTGELFF

D gene: NA
V gene: TRBV5-1
clone size: NA
J gene: TRBJ1-6
CDR3 DNA: TGCGCCAGCAGCTTTGCGGGTCTGGGGCATTCACCCCTCCACTTT
CDR3 protein: CASSFAGLGHSPLHF

D gene: NA
V gene: TRBV20-1
clone size: NA
J gene: TRBJ2-2
CDR3 DNA: TGCAGTGCTACCGCTAGCGTACGCCACACCGGGGAGCTGTTTTTT
CDR3 protein: CSATASVRHTGELFF

D gene: NA
V gene: TRBV29-1
clone size: few
J gene: TRBJ1-2
CDR3 DNA: TGCAGCGTTGAAGCGGGTGTATTAGGGTATGGCTACACCTTC
CDR3 protein: CSVEAGVLGYGYTF

D gene: NA
V gene: TRBV2
clone size: NA
J gene: TRBJ2-7
CDR3 DNA: TGTGCCAGCAGTGCAGGGAGAAACGAGCAGTACTTC
CDR3 protein: CASSAGRNEQYF

D gene: TRBD2
V gene: TRBV11-1
clone size: few
J gene: TRBJ2-4
CDR3 DNA: TGTGCCAGCAGCCCAGGGGCGGGACTAGTCTCCAAAAACTCGGTCAAAAACATTCAGTACTTC
CDR3 protein: CASSPGAGLVSKNSVKNIQYF

D gene: TRBD1
V gene: TRBV7-2
clone size: few
J gene: TRBJ1-2
CDR3 DNA: TGTGCCAGCAGCTTAGGACAGGGACGGTCAGATGGCTACACCTTC
CDR3 protein: CASSLGQGRSDGYTF

D gene: NA
V gene: TRBV5-1
clone size: NA
J gene: TRBJ2-2
CDR3 DNA: TGCGCCAGCAGCTTGGCCGGGTCGGGACTGAACACCGGGGAGCTGTTTTTT
CDR3 protein: CASSLAGSGLNTGELFF

D gene: TRBD1
V gene: TRBV11-2
clone size: NA
J gene: TRBJ1-1
CDR3 DNA: TGTGCCAGCAGCTTAGTGGTTGGGGACAGGGGGAACACTGAAGCTTTCTTT
CDR3 protein: CASSLVVGDRGNTEAFF

D gene: TRBD1
V gene: TRBV23-1
clone size: few
J gene: TRBJ2-7
CDR3 DNA: TGCGCCAGCAGTCAACCAGGGGGTGCCGAGCAGTACTTC
CDR3 protein: CASSQPGGAEQYF

D gene: NA
V gene: TRBV10-2
clone size: NA
J gene: TRBJ1-5
CDR3 DNA: TGCGCCAGCAGTGTGAGTGGAAGGAATCAGCCCCAGCATTTT
CDR3 protein: CASSVSGRNQPQHF

D gene: NA
V gene: TRBV12-3/TRBV12-4
clone size: few
J gene: TRBJ1-1
CDR3 DNA: TGTGCCAGCAGTTTAGGGACCTTGGGAGCTTTCTTT
CDR3 protein: CASSLGTLGAFF

D gene: NA
V gene: TRBV7-2
clone size: NA
J gene: TRBJ2-3
CDR3 DNA: TGTGCCAGCAGCTTAAGTTTGGAAGATACGCAGTATTTT
CDR3 protein: CASSLSLEDTQYF

D gene: NA
V gene: TRBV7-2
clone size: NA
J gene: TRBJ2-2
CDR3 DNA: TGTGCCAGCAGCTTATGGCGGAACACCGGGGAGCTGTTTTTT
CDR3 protein: CASSLWRNTGELFF

D gene: NA
V gene: TRBV5-1
clone size: NA
J gene: TRBJ2-7
CDR3 DNA: TGCGCCAGCAGCACGGACAAGAACCACGAGCAGTACTTC
CDR3 protein: CASSTDKNHEQYF

D gene: NA
V gene: TRBV5-1
clone size: NA
J gene: TRBJ2-1
CDR3 DNA: TGCGCCAGCAGCTTGGTGGAGGGAGCCTACAATGAGCAGTTCTTC
CDR3 protein: CASSLVEGAYNEQFF

D gene: NA
V gene: TRBV5-1
clone size: NA
J gene: TRBJ2-1
CDR3 DNA: TGCGCCAGCAGCCTGAGATTCGGGACTTATAATGGCAATGAGCAGTTCTTC
CDR3 protein: CASSLRFGTYNGNEQFF

D gene: TRBD2
V gene: TRBV7-9
clone size: few
J gene: TRBJ2-7
CDR3 DNA: TGTGCCAGCAGCCCCCCTGGACTAGACGAGCAGTACTTC
CDR3 protein: CASSPPGLDEQYF

D gene: TRBD1
V gene: TRBV27
clone size: few
J gene: TRBJ1-1
CDR3 DNA: TGTGCCAGCAGCCCTAGGGACAGCCGCTCCCTTGACACTGAAGCTTTCTTT
CDR3 protein: CASSPRDSRSLDTEAFF